The 26 T cell receptor beta chains below come from one sample, sequenced in a study of blood T cell repertoires in COVID-19. The repertoire was sequenced with immunoSEQ multiplex PCR; TCRdb's copy has only in-frame clones and lacks some. Seen here are roughly 80,000 clones, 84% observed once, and the top ten hold 12%. The sample was peripheral blood. The receptors were gathered from a human donor in a cohort sampled during active COVID-19.

V usage is TRBV7-9 and J usage is TRBJ2-7; D is possibly TRBD2 (6 bases). The CDR3 runs to 15 residues. CDR1 is SEHNR and CDR2 is FQNEAQ in the germline V gene (reference sequence). Trimming removed 5 bases at V and 2 bases at J, with 16 bases between. The CDR3 nucleotides are TGTGCCAGCAGCCCGGTGGAGGGGAGGACCTACGAGCAGTACTTC. Translating it yields CASSPVEGRTYEQYF.

This chain links TRBV7-2 with TRBJ1-5; D not resolved. Germline V gene data show CDR1 as SGHTA and CDR2 as FQGNSA. V lost 5 bases, J lost 2 bases, and 7 bases lay in between. CDR3 length: 13 amino acids. The chain's CDR3 is CASSDGGNQPQHF. The CDR3, as DNA: TGTGCCAGCAGCGACGGGGGCAATCAGCCCCAGCATTTT.

In its sample, this clone was seen a few times. The CDR3: CASSLGSGGPRRELFF. The CDR3 DNA is TGTGCCAGCAGCTTGGGGTCGGGAGGCCCCCGCAGGGAGCTGTTTTTT. The chain recombines TRBV5-4 with TRBJ2-2, with 7 bases that match TRBD2. Germline V gene sequence: CDR1 SGHNT, CDR2 YYREEE (reference sequence). The junction had 11 bases not matched to a gene; V was cut back by 0 bases and J by 9 bases. CDR3 length: 16 residues.

The CDR3, as DNA: TGTGCCAGCAGCTTACAGGGGGTTAGCACTGAAGCTTTCTTT. Its protein is CASSLQGVSTEAFF. The genes are TRBV7-2 and TRBJ1-1; 7 bases align to TRBD1. This CDR3 contains 14 residues. V trimming: 2 bases; J trimming: 4 bases; junction bases outside the gene matches: 4. Germline V gives CDR1 SGHTA, CDR2 FQGNSA.

The sample holds a few counts of this clone. This sequence joins TRBV29-1 and TRBJ1-2; the match to TRBD1 covers 7 bases. Germline CDR1 and CDR2: SQVTM and ANQGSEA. The CDR3 runs to 15 residues. V dropped 7 bases and J dropped 2; count of bases not matched to a gene: 13. The CDR3 DNA follows: TGCAGCGCTGACCTAGTGACAGGGTCGAACTATGGCTACACCTTC. Protein sequence: CSADLVTGSNYGYTF.

The rearrangement links TRBV20-1 to TRBJ1-2; D gene ambiguous. This CDR3 region has 11 residues. Germline CDR1 is DFQATT and CDR2 is SNEGSKA (reference sequence). V was clipped by 5 bases and J by 1 base, with 5 bases between them. CDR3 bases: TGCAGTGCTGGCAGTAACTATGGCTACACCTTC. Encoded protein: CSAGSNYGYTF.

This clone was recorded only once. CDR3 region: CASRLAGDYNEQFF. The CDR3 nucleotides are TGTGCCAGCAGGCTAGCGGGAGACTACAATGAGCAGTTCTTC. This rearrangement joins TRBV2 to TRBJ2-1; 10 bases are shared with TRBD2. This CDR3 has 14 amino acids. The V and J ends lost 6 bases and 3 bases, in that order; junction bases with no gene match: 2. Germline V gives CDR1 SNHLY, CDR2 FYNNEI.

The chain links TRBV15 to TRBJ1-3, with D tentatively TRBD1 (5 bases). The CDR3 is made up of 16 amino acids. Germline-derived CDR1 and CDR2 are LNHNV and YYDKDF (reference sequence). The ends were cut back, 0 bases at V and 0 bases at J, with 9 bases in the middle. CDR3 nucleotides: TGTGCCACCAGCAGAGAGGGGGGAAACTCTGGAAACACCATATATTTT. Translating gives CATSREGGNSGNTIYF.

The chain carries TRBV11-2 and TRBJ1-6; D may be TRBD1 (6 bases). Between the trimmed V and J ends, which lost 2 bases and 7 bases, there was a span of 9 bases. The CDR3 is made up of 14 amino acids. CDR1 SGHAT and CDR2 FQNNGV come from the germline V gene. For the CDR3, the DNA is TGTGCCAGCAGCTTAACAACAGGGAATTCACCCCTCCACTTT. Amino acid sequence: CASSLTTGNSPLHF.

This clone was picked up a small number of times. The chain employs TRBV6-6 and TRBJ1-3, with D possibly being TRBD1 (5 bases). CDR1 is MNHNY, CDR2 SVGAGI, per germline (reference sequence). The CDR3 has 15 residues. The V gene lost 6 bases and the J gene lost 0 bases, with 12 bases spanning the gap. CDR3 sequence reads: CASRSGHSSGNTIYF. In DNA form, the CDR3 reads TGTGCCAGCAGATCCGGACATTCCTCTGGAAACACCATATATTTT.

The J gene is TRBJ2-7, the V gene TRBV18; TRBD1 matches 7 bases. The CDR3 consists of 15 residues. V was pared by 0 bases and J by 0 bases, with 2 bases of the junction left unmatched. The germline gives CDR1 KGHSH, CDR2 LQKENI. CDR3 region: CASSPPGQSSYEQYF. The DNA for the CDR3 is TGTGCCAGCTCACCACCGGGACAGAGCTCCTACGAGCAGTACTTC.

V gene TRBV10-3 combines with J gene TRBJ2-1; perhaps TRBD1 as D (6 bases). With 2 bases removed from V and 2 bases from J, the gap between germline ends came to 19 bases. The CDR3 is 18 amino acids. Germline V gene data show CDR1 as ENHRY and CDR2 as SYGVKD. CDR3 DNA sequence: TGTGCCATCAGTGAGCCGCTAGGGGCAGGGGCCACCTACAATGAGCAGTTCTTC. This encodes CAISEPLGAGATYNEQFF.

This chain connects TRBV27 to TRBJ1-6; D gene ambiguous. The germline V gene has CDR1 MNHEY and CDR2 SMNVEV (reference sequence). The CDR3 length is 13 residues. Trimming pared 5 bases from V and 10 bases from J, leaving 12 bases between. The CDR3 DNA follows: TGTGCCAGCAGTACGGGTCCTGGGTCACCCCTCCACTTT. Translation: CASSTGPGSPLHF.

V gene TRBV28 combines with J gene TRBJ2-4, with TRBD2 as a possible D gene (5 bases). Trimming left V 5 bases short and J 1 base short, with 21 bases between. CDR3 length: 18 amino acids. Germline loops: CDR1 MDHEN, CDR2 SYDVKM. CDR3 nucleotides: TGTGCCAGCAGTCTGACTACGACATCCCCGGGGGCCAAAAACATTCAGTACTTC. It translates to CASSLTTTSPGAKNIQYF.

The chain recombines TRBV6-5 with TRBJ2-7; tentative D call: TRBD2 (5 bases). This CDR3 region has 11 residues. Germline V gene data show CDR1 as MNHEY and CDR2 as SVGAGI. The germline V and J ends were trimmed by 2 bases and 7 bases, with 6 bases remaining between them. The CDR3 here is CASSYRGEQYF. The DNA for the CDR3 is TGTGCCAGCAGTTACCGGGGAGAGCAGTACTTC.

This chain connects TRBV2 to TRBJ1-1, with 7 bases that match TRBD1. CDR3 length equals 13 residues. Per the germline V gene, CDR1 is SNHLY and CDR2 is FYNNEI. After removal of 3 bases from V and 7 bases from J, the junction contained 5 bases not matched to a gene. The CDR3 sequence is CASSERWTGEAFF. The DNA for the CDR3 is TGTGCCAGCAGTGAGAGGTGGACAGGTGAAGCTTTCTTT.

Notes on this clone: Other DNA sequences of this sample code for an identical CDR3. The chain links TRBV7-9 to TRBJ1-5; the match to TRBD1 covers 9 bases. The CDR3 length is 14 residues. J gave up 5 bases and V 5 bases, and 4 bases lay outside the gene matches. Germline CDR1 is SEHNR and CDR2 is FQNEAQ (reference sequence). The DNA for the CDR3 is TGTGCCAGCAGCCAGGACAGGGGAGATCAGCCCCAGCATTTT. It yields the protein CASSQDRGDQPQHF. Based on the CDR3 plus reference TRBV7-9 and TRBJ1-5, the full variable domain is DTGVSQNPRHKITKRGQNVTFRCDPISEHNRLYWYRQTLGQGPEFLTYFQNEAQLEKSRLLSDRFSAERPKGSFSTLEIQRTEQGDSAMYLCASSQDRGDQPQHFGDGTRLSIL.

The V and J genes are TRBV7-3 and TRBJ2-2; 7 nucleotides align to TRBD2. Germline CDR1 SGHTA, CDR2 FQGTGA. CDR3 length equals 16 residues. Trimming removed 5 bases from V and 4 bases from J; junction bases left unmatched: 10. The CDR3 DNA follows: TGTGCCAGCAGCCCCACCGGCGGGAGTCTCACCGGGGAGCTGTTTTTT. This gives the protein CASSPTGGSLTGELFF.

This chain connects TRBV5-6 to TRBJ2-1; 12 nucleotides agree with TRBD2. Germline V gene sequence: CDR1 SGHDT, CDR2 YYEEEE. The CDR3 runs 15 residues. V lost 4 bases to trimming and J lost 3 bases; unmatched junction nucleotides: 2. The CDR3 here is CASSPTSGGYNEQFF. For the CDR3, the DNA is TGTGCCAGCAGCCCGACTAGCGGGGGCTACAATGAGCAGTTCTTC.

V and J are TRBV3-1 (or the pseudogene TRBV3-2) and TRBJ2-5, with TRBD2 identical over 11 bases. V gave up 2 bases and J gave up 3 bases; unmatched junction bases: 2. The CDR3 length is 15 residues. CDR1 is LGHDT, CDR2 YNNKEL, per germline (reference sequence). The CDR3 protein is CASSQPGLAEETQYF. Here the CDR3 DNA reads TGTGCCAGCAGCCAACCGGGACTAGCGGAAGAGACCCAGTACTTC.

The V and J genes are TRBV30 and TRBJ1-5; TRBD1 aligns across 9 bases. Germline CDR1 GTSNPN, CDR2 SVGIG (reference sequence). V shed 3 bases and J 12 bases; nucleotides not matched to a gene: 9. This CDR3 spans 13 amino acids. The CDR3 is CAWREPGQGLQHF. The CDR3 coding sequence is TGTGCCTGGAGGGAGCCGGGACAGGGTCTCCAGCATTTT.

The genes are TRBV5-1 and TRBJ1-1, with TRBD1 as a possible D gene (6 bases). V gave up 4 bases and J gave up 0 bases, with 16 bases separating them. CDR3 length: 16 amino acids. CDR1 and CDR2 from the germline V gene are SGHRS and YFSETQ. In DNA form, the CDR3 reads TGCGCCAGCAGCCCAGGGGCACTACTCATGAACACTGAAGCTTTCTTT. Amino acids: CASSPGALLMNTEAFF.

Regarding this clone: Other nucleotide sequences from this sample produce the same CDR3. The chain carries TRBV2 and TRBJ2-7, with 11 bases fitting TRBD2. From germline, CDR1 is SNHLY and CDR2 FYNNEI. J lost 1 base, V lost 6 bases, and 2 bases had no gene match. The CDR3 loop spans 14 amino acids. CDR3: CASRGTSGSYEQYF. The CDR3 bases are TGTGCCAGCAGGGGGACTAGCGGATCCTACGAGCAGTACTTC.

This chain joins TRBV27 and TRBJ2-2, with 9 nucleotides matching TRBD1. V lost 2 bases, J lost 7 bases, and 5 bases stayed unmatched. The CDR3 contains 15 residues. From germline, CDR1 is MNHEY and CDR2 SMNVEV (reference sequence). The CDR3 protein is CASSLGQGRVGELFF. For the CDR3, the DNA is TGTGCCAGCAGTTTAGGACAGGGGAGGGTCGGGGAGCTGTTTTTT.

The chain uses TRBV2 and TRBJ2-5; maybe TRBD1 (5 bases). Trimming took off 7 bases at V and 7 bases at J, with 16 bases between the two ends. Per germline, CDR1 SNHLY and CDR2 FYNNEI. The CDR3 loop spans 13 amino acids. This CDR3 reads CASMRSPRGTQYF. In nucleotides, the CDR3 is TGTGCCAGCATGCGGTCGCCAAGGGGGACCCAGTACTTC.

V and J are TRBV28 and TRBJ2-7; D is ambiguous. V gave up 5 bases and J gave up 6 bases, with 8 bases separating them. From germline, CDR1 is MDHEN and CDR2 SYDVKM. This CDR3 has 11 amino acids. Written as DNA, the CDR3 is TGTGCCAGCAGTATATTGCGCGAGCAGTACTTC. Its protein is CASSILREQYF.